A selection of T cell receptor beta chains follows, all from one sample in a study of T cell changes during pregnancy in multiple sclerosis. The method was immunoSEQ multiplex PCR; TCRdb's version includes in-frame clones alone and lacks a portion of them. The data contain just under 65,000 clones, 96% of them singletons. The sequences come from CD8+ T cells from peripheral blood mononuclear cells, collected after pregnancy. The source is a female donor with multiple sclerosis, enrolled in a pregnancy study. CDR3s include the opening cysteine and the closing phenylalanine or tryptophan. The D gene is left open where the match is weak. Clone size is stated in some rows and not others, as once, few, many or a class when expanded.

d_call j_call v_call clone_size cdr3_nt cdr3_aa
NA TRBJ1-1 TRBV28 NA TGTGCCAGCAGTTTATTGCCAGGGGTAGGCACTGAAGCTTTCTTT CASSLLPGVGTEAFF
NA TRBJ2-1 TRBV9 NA TGTGCCAGCAGTACCCACAACTCGGGGAATGAGCAGTTCTTC CASSTHNSGNEQFF
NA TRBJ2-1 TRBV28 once TGTGCCAGCAGTTTTCGGGTCAGCTCCTACAATGAGCAGTTCTTC CASSFRVSSYNEQFF
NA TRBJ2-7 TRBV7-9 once TGTGCCAGCACCTCGTTCCAAGGGGCATACGAGCAGTACTTC CASTSFQGAYEQYF
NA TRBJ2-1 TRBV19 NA TGTGCCAGTAGTATCTCGGTGGATGAGCAGTTCTTC CASSISVDEQFF
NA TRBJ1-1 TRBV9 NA TGTGCCAGCAGCGTAGAAGGGGCAGACACTGAAGCTTTCTTT CASSVEGADTEAFF
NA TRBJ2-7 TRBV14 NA TGTGCCAGCAGTCAAACAGGGCTGCCCTACGAGCAGTACTTC CASSQTGLPYEQYF
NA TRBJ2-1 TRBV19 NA TGTGCCAGTAGTTCCTACAGGCGTGAGCAGTTCTTC CASSSYRREQFF
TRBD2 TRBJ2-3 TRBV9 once TGTGCCAGCAGCGGACTAATAGCGGGAGAGAGCACAGATACGCAGTATTTT CASSGLIAGESTDTQYF
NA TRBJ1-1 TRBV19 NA TGTGCCAGTAGTAGGGGCCTTGAAGCTTTCTTT CASSRGLEAFF
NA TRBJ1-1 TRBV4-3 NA TGCGCCAGCAGCCAAGACAGGGTAGTTGGTGAAGCTTTCTTT CASSQDRVVGEAFF
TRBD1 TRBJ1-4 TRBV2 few TGTGCCACGACTATTACGGGACAGTTATGTTTT CATTITGQLCF
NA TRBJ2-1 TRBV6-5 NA TGTGCCAGCAGTTACACCCCGGACACGCGTGGGCAGTTCTTC CASSYTPDTRGQFF
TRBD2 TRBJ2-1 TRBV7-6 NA TGTGCCAGCAGCTTACTTGCGGGAGGGGACAATGAGCAGTTCTTC CASSLLAGGDNEQFF
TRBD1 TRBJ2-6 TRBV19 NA TGTGCCAGTAGTCCATCCGACAGGGCTCGCGCCAACGTCCTGACTTTC CASSPSDRARANVLTF
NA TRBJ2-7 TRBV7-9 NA TGTGCCAGCAGCTTAAATAGCGGCCCCTACGAGCAGTACTTC CASSLNSGPYEQYF
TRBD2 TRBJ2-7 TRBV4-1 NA TGCGCCAGCAGCCAAGTTGCCGGGACTAGCGCCTACGAGCAGTACTTC CASSQVAGTSAYEQYF
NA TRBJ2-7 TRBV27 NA TGTGCCAGCAGTTTATGGTCAGGGGTGGACGAGCAGTACTTC CASSLWSGVDEQYF
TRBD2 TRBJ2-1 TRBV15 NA TGTGCCACCGAGCCGGGACTAGCGGGAGATCATAAGTTCTTC CATEPGLAGDHKFF
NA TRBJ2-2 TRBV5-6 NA TGTGCCAGCAGCTTGATTTCTAACACCGGGGAGCTGTTTTTT CASSLISNTGELFF
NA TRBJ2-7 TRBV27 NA TGTGCCAGCAGTTTATCAGCTGGGGTAGCGCGCCCCTACGAGCAGTACTTC CASSLSAGVARPYEQYF
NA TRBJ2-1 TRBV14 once TGTGCCAGCAGCCAACAGGGGCACAATGAGCAGTTCTTC CASSQQGHNEQFF
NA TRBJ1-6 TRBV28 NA TGTGCCAGCAGTTCTCGCTACCTCGCTAATTCACCCCTCCACTTT CASSSRYLANSPLHF
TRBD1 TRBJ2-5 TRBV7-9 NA TGTGCCAGCAGCCGACCGGGGACAGGGATGGAGACCCAGTACTTC CASSRPGTGMETQYF
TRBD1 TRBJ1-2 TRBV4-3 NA TGCGCCAGCAGCCACCCCGGACAGGGGGCGGTCGATGGCTACACCTTC CASSHPGQGAVDGYTF
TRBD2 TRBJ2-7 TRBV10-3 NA TGTGCCATCAGTGCGGCTAGCGGGAGCTACGAGCAGTACTTC CAISAASGSYEQYF
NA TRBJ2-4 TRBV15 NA TGTGCCACCAGCCGTCGTCGGGGTGACATTCAGTACTTC CATSRRRGDIQYF
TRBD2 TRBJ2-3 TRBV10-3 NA TGTGCCATCAGTGAGTTCCGGACTAGCGGGAGGCCTAGGAATATAGATACGCAGTATTTT CAISEFRTSGRPRNIDTQYF
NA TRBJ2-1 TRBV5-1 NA TGCGCCAGCAGCTTCCTTTCCTCCTACAATGAGCAGTTCTTC CASSFLSSYNEQFF
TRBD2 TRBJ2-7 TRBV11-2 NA TGTGCCAGCAGCCCTAGCGGGTACTACGAGCAGTACTTC CASSPSGYYEQYF
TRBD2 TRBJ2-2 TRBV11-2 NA TGTGCCAGCAGCTCGTCTAGCGGGCTCAACACCGGGGAGCTGTTTTTT CASSSSSGLNTGELFF
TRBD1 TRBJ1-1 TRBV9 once TGTGCCAGCAGCGGGACAGGGGAGCGTTACACTGAAGCTTTCTTT CASSGTGERYTEAFF
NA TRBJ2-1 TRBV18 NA TGTGCCAGCTCACCACCTGGGGGGTGGTATGAGCAGTTCTTC CASSPPGGWYEQFF
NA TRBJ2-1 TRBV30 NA TGTGCCTGGACGGAAGCGGACAATGAGCAGTTCTTC CAWTEADNEQFF
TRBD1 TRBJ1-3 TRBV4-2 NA TGTGCCAGCAGCCAAGATTACAGGGGCTCTGGAAACACCATATATTTT CASSQDYRGSGNTIYF
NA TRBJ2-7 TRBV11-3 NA TGTGCCAGCAGTTGGGCTAGCAGCTACGAGCAGTACTTC CASSWASSYEQYF
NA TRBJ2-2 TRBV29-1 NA TGCAGCGTTGAAGATCGGGGCACTAGCCCGAACACCGGGGAGCTGTTTTTT CSVEDRGTSPNTGELFF
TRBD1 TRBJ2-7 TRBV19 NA TGTGCCAGTAGCTACCTACAGGGGGCTAGCGAGCAGTACTTC CASSYLQGASEQYF
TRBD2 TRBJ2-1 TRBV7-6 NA TGTGCCAGCAGCTTATCCTACCGTAGGGCGGGAGTCCCCCCGATTTTCAATGAGCAGTTCTTC CASSLSYRRAGVPPIFNEQFF
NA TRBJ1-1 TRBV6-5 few TGTGCCAGCAGTTACCGGTTTTTACGGGTAAACACTGAAGCTTTCTTT CASSYRFLRVNTEAFF